This T cell receptor beta chain is from a study of blood T cell repertoires in COVID-19. Overall study context: Samples of COVID-19 (acute and convalescent) were obtained from the United States, Italy and Spain. PBMCs, B-cell-depleted T cells, or T cells provided the cDNA or gDNA that made up the material.

The CDR3 sequence is 14 residues long. The germline V and J ends were trimmed by 6 bases and 2 bases, with 13 bases remaining between them. From germline, CDR1 is ENHRY and CDR2 SYGVKD. As handled by the study authors: Quantification of nucleated cells was approximated via reference gene primer amplification. Data came from immunoSEQ multiplex PCR; TCRdb stores just in-frame clones and leaves some out. The DNA was the basis for D and trimming; V, J and clone size are from that table. Of hundreds of thousands of clones listed, more than 80% are singletons. Sequences were obtained from peripheral blood. The TCR was taken from a man between 35 and 55 years old with acute or convalescent COVID-19. J is TRBJ1-1 and V is TRBV10-3; D is unclear. CDR3 sequence reads: CAIRGGRTNTEAFF. The CDR3 nucleotides read TGTGCCATCAGAGGAGGCAGGACTAACACTGAAGCTTTCTTT.